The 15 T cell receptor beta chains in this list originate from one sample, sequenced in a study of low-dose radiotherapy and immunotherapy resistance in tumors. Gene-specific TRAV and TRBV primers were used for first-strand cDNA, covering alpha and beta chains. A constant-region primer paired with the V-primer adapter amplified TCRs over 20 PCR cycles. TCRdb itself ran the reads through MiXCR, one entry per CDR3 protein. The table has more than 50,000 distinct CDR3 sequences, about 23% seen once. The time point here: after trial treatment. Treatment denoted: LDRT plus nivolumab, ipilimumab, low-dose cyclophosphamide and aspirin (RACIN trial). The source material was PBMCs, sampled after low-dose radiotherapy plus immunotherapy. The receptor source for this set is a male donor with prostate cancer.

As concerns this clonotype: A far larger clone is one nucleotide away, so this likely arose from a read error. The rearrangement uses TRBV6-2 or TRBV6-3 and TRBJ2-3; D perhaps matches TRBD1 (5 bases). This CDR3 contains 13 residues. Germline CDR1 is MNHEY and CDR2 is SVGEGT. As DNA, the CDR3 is TGTGCCTGCAGTGAAAGACAGTCAGATACGCAGTATTTT. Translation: CACSERQSDTQYF.

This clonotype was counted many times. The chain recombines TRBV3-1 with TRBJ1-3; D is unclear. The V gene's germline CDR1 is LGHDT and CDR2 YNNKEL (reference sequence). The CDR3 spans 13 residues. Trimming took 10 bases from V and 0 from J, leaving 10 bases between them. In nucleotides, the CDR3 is TGTGCCACCGCGGACTACTCTGGAAACACCATATATTTT. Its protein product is CATADYSGNTIYF.

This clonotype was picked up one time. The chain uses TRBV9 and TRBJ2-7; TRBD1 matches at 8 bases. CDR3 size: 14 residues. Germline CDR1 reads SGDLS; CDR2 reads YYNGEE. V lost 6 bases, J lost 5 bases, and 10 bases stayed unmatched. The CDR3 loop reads CASTLTGTGDEQYF. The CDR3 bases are TGTGCCAGCACCTTGACAGGGACAGGCGACGAGCAGTACTTC.

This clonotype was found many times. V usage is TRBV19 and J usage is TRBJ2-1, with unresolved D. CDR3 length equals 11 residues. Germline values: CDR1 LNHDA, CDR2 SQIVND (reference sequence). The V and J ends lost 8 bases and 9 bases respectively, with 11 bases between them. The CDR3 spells CASLQVTEQFF. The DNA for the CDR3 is TGTGCCAGTCTACAAGTTACTGAGCAGTTCTTC. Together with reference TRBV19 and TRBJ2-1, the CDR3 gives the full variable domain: DGGITQSPKYLFRKEGQNVTLSCEQNLNHDAMYWYRQDPGQGLRLIYYSQIVNDFQKGDIAEGYSVSREKKESFPLTVTSAQKNPTAFYLCASLQVTEQFFGPGTRLTVL.

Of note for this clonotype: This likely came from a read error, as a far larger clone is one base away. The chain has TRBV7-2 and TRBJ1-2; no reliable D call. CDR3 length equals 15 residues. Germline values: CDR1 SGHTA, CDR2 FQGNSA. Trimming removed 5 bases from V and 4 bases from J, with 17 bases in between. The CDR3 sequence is CASSRLGGPGYGYTF. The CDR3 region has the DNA TGTGCCAGCAGCCGCCTAGGCGGGCCCGGCTATGGCTACACCTTC.

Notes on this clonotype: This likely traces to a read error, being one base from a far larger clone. The CDR3, as DNA: TGTGCCAGCAGCAAACCTTACCCCCAGGGCATTTACGGGCAGTACTTC. Amino acid sequence: CASSKPYPQGIYGQYF. The rearrangement links TRBV7-8 to TRBJ2-7; a weak D match, TRBD1 (5 bases). CDR3 size: 16 residues. Germline CDR1 SGHVS, CDR2 FQNEAQ.

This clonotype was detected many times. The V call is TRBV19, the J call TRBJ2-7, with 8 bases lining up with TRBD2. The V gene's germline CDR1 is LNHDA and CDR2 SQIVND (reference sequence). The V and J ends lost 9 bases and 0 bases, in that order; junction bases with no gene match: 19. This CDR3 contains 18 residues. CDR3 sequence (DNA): TGTGCCAGCCGGAATTCCCCCACAGTCAGCGGGAGCTCCTACGAGCAGTACTTC. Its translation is CASRNSPTVSGSSYEQYF.

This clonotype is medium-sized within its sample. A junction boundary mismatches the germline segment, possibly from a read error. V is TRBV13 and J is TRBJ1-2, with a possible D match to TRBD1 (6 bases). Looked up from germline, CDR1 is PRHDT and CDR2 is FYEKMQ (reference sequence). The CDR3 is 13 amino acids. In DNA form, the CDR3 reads TGCGCCAGCAGCCAACGACAGGACTATGGCTACACCTTC. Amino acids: CASSQRQDYGYTF.

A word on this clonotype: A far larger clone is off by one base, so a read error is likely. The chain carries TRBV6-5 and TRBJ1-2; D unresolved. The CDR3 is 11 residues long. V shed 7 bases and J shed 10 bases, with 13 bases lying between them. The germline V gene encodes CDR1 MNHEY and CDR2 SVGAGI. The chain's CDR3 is CASTWEGHYTF. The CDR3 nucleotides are TGTGCCAGCACGTGGGAGGGTCACTACACCTTC.

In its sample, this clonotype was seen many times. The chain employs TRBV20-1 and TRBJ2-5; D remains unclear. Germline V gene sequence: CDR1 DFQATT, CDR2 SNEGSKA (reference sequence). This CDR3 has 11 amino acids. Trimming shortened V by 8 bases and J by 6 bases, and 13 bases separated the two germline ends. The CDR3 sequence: CSSRVDQTQYF. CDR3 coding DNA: TGCAGTTCAAGAGTTGACCAGACCCAGTACTTC.

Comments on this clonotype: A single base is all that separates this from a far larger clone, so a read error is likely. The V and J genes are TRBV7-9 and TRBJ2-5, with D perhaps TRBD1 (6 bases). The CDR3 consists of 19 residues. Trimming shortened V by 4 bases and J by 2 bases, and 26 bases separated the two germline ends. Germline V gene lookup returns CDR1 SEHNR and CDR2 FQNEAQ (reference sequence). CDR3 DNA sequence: TGTGCCAGCAGCTCCTCCCACACGCAAAAAGGGACACTTCAAGAGACCCAGTACTTC. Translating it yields CASSSSHTQKGTLQETQYF.

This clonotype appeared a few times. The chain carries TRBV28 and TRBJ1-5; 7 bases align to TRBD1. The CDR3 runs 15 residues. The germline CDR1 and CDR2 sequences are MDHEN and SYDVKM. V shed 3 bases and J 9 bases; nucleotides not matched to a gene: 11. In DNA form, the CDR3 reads TGTGCCAGCAGTTTTACTGGACAGGCTGCGTTGCCCCAGCATTTT. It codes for CASSFTGQAALPQHF.

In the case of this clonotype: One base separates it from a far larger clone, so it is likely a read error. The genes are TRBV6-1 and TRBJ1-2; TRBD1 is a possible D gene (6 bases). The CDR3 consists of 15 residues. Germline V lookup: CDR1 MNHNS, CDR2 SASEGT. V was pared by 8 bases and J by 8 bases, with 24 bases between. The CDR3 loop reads CASGYDRRGTGGYTF. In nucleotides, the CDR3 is TGTGCCAGCGGTTACGATCGGAGGGGGACGGGCGGCTACACCTTC.

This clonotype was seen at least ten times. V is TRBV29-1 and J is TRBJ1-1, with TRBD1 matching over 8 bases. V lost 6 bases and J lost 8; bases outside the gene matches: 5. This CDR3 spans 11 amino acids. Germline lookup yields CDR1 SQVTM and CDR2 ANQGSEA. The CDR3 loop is CSVSGQGEAFF. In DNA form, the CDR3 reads TGCAGCGTCAGTGGACAGGGAGAAGCTTTCTTT.

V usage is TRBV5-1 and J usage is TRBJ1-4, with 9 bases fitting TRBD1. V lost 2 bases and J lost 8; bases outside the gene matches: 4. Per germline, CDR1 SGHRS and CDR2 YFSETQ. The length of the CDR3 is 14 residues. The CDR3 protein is CASSLQGAGEKLFF. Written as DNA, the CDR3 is TGCGCCAGCAGCTTACAGGGGGCCGGGGAAAAACTGTTTTTT. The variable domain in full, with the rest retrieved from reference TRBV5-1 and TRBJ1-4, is KAGVTQTPRYLIKTRGQQVTLSCSPISGHRSVSWYQQTPGQGLQFLFEYFSETQRNKGNFPGRFSGRQFSNSRSEMNVSTLELGDSALYLCASSLQGAGEKLFFGSGTQLSVL.